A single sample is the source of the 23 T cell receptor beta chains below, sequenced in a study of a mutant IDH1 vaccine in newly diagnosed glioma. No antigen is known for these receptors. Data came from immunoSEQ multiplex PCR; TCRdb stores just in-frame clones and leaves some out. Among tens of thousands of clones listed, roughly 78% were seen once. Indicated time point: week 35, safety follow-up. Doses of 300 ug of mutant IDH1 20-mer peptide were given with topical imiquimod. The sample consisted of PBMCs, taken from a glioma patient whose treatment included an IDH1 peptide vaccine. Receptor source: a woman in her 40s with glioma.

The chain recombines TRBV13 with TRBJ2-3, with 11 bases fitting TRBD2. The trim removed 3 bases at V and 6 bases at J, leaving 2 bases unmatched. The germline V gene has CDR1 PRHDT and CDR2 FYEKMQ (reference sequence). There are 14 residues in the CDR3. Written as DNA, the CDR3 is TGTGCCAGCAGCTTTAGCGGGAGGGGGGATACGCAGTATTTT. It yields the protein CASSFSGRGDTQYF.

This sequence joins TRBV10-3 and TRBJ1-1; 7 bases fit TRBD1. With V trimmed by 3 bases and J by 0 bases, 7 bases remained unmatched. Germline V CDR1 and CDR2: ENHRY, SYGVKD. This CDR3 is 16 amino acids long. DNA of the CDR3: TGTGCCATCAGTGACGGGCAGGGGGGTATGAACACTGAAGCTTTCTTT. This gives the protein CAISDGQGGMNTEAFF.

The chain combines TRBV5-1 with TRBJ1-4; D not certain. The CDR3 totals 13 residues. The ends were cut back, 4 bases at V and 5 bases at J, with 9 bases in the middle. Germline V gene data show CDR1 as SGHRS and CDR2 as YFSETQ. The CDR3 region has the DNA TGCGCCAGCAGCCCCGGCGTAAATGAAAAACTGTTTTTT. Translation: CASSPGVNEKLFF. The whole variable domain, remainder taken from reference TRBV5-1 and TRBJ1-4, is KAGVTQTPRYLIKTRGQQVTLSCSPISGHRSVSWYQQTPGQGLQFLFEYFSETQRNKGNFPGRFSGRQFSNSRSEMNVSTLELGDSALYLCASSPGVNEKLFFGSGTQLSVL.

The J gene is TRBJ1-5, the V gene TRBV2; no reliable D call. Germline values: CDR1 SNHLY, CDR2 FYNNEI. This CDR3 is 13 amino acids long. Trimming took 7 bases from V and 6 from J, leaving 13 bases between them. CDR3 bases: TGTGCCAGCAACCAAGAAACGGGTCAGCCCCAGCATTTT. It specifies CASNQETGQPQHF. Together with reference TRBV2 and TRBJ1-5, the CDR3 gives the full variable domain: EPEVTQTPSHQVTQMGQEVILRCVPISNHLYFYWYRQILGQKVEFLVSFYNNEISEKSEIFDDQFSVERPDGSNFTLKIRSTKLEDSAMYFCASNQETGQPQHFGDGTRLSIL.

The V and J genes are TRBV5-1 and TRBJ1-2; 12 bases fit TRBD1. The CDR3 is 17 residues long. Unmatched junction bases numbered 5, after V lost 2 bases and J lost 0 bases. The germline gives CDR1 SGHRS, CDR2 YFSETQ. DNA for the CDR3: TGCGCCAGCAGCTTCGGGACAGGGGGCCCTACTAACTATGGCTACACCTTC. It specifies CASSFGTGGPTNYGYTF. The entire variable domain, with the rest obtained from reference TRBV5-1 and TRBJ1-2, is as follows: KAGVTQTPRYLIKTRGQQVTLSCSPISGHRSVSWYQQTPGQGLQFLFEYFSETQRNKGNFPGRFSGRQFSNSRSEMNVSTLELGDSALYLCASSFGTGGPTNYGYTFGSGTRLTVV.

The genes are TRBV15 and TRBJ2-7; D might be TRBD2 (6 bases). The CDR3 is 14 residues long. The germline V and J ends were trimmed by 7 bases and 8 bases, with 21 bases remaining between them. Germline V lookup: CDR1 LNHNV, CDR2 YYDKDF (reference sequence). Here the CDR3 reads CATTTGEGSQQQYF. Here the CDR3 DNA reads TGTGCCACCACCACGGGAGAGGGCAGCCAACAGCAGTACTTC.

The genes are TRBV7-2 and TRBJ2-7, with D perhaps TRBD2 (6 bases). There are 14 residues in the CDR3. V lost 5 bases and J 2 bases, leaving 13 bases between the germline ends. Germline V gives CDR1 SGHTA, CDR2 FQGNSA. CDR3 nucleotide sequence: TGTGCCAGCAGCCCTAGGCGGGGACCCTACGAGCAGTACTTC. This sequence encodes CASSPRRGPYEQYF.

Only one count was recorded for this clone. The DNA for the CDR3 is TGTGCCAGCAGTGAAGCCCAGACCAGCTCCTATAATTCACCCCTCCACTTT. Residues: CASSEAQTSSYNSPLHF. The J gene is TRBJ1-6, the V gene TRBV6-1; no reliable D call. CDR3 length: 17 amino acids. Germline-derived CDR1 and CDR2 are MNHNS and SASEGT. Trimming took off 0 bases at V and 0 bases at J, with 9 bases between the two ends.

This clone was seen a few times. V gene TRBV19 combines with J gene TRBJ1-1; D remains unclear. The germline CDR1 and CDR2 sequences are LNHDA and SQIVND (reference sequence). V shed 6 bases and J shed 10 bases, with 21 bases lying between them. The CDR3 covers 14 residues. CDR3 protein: CASRTDVGLGAAFF. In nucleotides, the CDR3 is TGTGCCAGTAGGACTGACGTGGGTCTAGGAGCAGCTTTCTTT. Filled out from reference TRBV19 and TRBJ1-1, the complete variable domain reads DGGITQSPKYLFRKEGQNVTLSCEQNLNHDAMYWYRQDPGQGLRLIYYSQIVNDFQKGDIAEGYSVSREKKESFPLTVTSAQKNPTAFYLCASRTDVGLGAAFFGQGTRLTVV.

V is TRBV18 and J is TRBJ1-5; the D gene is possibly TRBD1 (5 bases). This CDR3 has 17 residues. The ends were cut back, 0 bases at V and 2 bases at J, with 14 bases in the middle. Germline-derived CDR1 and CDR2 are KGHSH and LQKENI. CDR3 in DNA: TGTGCCAGCTCACCACCGACAGCAGTGGGGGGCAATCAGCCCCAGCATTTT. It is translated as CASSPPTAVGGNQPQHF.

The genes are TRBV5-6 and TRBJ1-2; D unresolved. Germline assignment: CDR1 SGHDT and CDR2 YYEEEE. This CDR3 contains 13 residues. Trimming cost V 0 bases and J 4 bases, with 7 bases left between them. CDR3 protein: CASSLGGSYGYTF. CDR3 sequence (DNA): TGTGCCAGCAGCTTGGGGGGATCCTATGGCTACACCTTC.

The CDR3 loop reads CALGLGQPQHF. In DNA form, the CDR3 reads TGTGCCCTCGGGTTGGGGCAGCCCCAGCATTTT. The rearrangement uses TRBV30 and TRBJ1-5; D unresolved. The CDR3 contains 11 residues. Germline V gene lookup returns CDR1 GTSNPN and CDR2 SVGIG (reference sequence). V lost 8 bases and J 7 bases, leaving 12 bases between the germline ends.

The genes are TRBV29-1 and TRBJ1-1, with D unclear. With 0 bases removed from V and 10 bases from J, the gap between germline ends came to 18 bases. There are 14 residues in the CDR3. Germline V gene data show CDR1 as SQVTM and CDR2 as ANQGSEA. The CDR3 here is CSVEDVALTRLAFF. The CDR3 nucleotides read TGCAGCGTTGAAGATGTGGCTTTAACACGCCTAGCTTTCTTT.

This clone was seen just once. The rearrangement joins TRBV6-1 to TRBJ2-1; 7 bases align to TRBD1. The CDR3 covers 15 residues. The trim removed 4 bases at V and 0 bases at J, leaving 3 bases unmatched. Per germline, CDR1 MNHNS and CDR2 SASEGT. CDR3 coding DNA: TGTGCCAGCAGTGTGAGACAGGGCTCCTACAATGAGCAGTTCTTC. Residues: CASSVRQGSYNEQFF.

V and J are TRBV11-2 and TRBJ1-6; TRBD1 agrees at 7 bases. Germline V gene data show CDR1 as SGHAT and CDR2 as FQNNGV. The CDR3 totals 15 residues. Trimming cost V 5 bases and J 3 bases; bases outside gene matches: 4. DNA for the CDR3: TGTGCCAGCAGCGTACAGGGGAACTATAATTCACCCCTCCACTTT. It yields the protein CASSVQGNYNSPLHF.

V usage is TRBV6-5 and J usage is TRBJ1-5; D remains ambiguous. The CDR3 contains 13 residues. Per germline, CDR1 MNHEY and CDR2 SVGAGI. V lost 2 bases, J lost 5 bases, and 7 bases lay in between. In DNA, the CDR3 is TGTGCCAGCAGTTACGGGAGGTATCAGCCCCAGCATTTT. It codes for CASSYGRYQPQHF.

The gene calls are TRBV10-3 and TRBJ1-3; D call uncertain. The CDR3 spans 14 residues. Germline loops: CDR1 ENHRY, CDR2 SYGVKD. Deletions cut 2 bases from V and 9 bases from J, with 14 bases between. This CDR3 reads CAISENGIGSTIYF. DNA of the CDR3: TGTGCCATCAGTGAGAACGGAATCGGGAGCACCATATATTTT.

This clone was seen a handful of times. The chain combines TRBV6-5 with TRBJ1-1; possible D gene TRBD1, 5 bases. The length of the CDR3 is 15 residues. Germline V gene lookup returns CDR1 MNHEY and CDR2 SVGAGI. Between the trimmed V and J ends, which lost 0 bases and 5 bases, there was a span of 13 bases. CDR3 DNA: TGTGCCAGCAGTTACTCGATCGCTGGGGGGACTGAAGCTTTCTTT. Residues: CASSYSIAGGTEAFF.

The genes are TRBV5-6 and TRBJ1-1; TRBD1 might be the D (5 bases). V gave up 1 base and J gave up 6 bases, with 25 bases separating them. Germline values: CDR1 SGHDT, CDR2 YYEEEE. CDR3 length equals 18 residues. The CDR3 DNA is TGTGCCAGCAGCTTGTTTCTCGGGACTGATTTACCCAACGCTGAAGCTTTCTTT. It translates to CASSLFLGTDLPNAEAFF.

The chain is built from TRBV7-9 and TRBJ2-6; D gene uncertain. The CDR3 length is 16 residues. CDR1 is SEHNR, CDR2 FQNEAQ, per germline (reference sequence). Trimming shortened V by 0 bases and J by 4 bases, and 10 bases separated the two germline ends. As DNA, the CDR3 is TGTGCCAGCAGCTTAGCGTGGGGAAAGGGGGCCAACGTCCTGACTTTC. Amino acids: CASSLAWGKGANVLTF.

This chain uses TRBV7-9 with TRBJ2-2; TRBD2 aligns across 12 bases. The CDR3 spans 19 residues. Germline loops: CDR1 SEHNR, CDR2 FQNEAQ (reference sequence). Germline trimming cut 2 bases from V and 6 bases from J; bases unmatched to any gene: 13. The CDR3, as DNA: TGTGCCAGCAGCTTACGGCTAGCGGGGGGGCCTTTATCGGCCGGGGAGCTGTTTTTT. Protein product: CASSLRLAGGPLSAGELFF.

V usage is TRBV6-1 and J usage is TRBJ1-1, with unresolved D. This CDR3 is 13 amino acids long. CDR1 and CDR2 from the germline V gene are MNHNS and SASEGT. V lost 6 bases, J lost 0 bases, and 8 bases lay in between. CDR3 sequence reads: CASREYLNTEAFF. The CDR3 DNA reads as TGTGCCAGCAGGGAATACCTGAACACTGAAGCTTTCTTT.

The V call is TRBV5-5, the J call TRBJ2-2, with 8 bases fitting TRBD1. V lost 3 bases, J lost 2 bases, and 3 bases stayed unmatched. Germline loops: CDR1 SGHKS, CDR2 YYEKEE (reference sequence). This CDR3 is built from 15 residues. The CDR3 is CASSSGTGNTGELFF. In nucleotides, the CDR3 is TGTGCCAGCAGCTCAGGGACAGGCAACACCGGGGAGCTGTTTTTT.